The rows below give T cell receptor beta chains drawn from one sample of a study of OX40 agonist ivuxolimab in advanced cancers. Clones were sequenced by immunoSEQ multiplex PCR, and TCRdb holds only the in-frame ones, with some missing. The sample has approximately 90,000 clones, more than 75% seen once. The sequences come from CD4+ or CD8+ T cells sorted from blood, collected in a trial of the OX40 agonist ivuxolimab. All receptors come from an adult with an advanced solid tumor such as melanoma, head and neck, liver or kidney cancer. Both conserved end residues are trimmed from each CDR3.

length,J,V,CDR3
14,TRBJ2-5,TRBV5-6,ASSPMESGRQETQY
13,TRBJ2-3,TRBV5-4,ASSLEVIGADTQY
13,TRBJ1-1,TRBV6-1,ASSSRGGRNTEAF
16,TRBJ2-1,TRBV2,ASSNMRDWGTTYNEQF
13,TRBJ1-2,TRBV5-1,ASRYGQQANYGYT
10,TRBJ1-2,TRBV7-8,ASSLPSNGYT
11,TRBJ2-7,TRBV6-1,ASPGGQGAEQY
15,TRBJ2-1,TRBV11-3,ASSALGTSGRGNEQF
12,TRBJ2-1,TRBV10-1,ASSEAQIHNEQF
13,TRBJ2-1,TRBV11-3,ASSEEDQRYNEQF
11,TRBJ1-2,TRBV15,ATNPAGYYGYT
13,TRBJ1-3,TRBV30,ASEDRGPAGNTIY
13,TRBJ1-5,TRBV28,ASLRGTGINQPQH
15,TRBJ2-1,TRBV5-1,ASSLDPGLAGWGEQF
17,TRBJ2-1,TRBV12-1,ASSLPKTSGPCLYNEQF
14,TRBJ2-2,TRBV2,ASSSEWGGLTGELF
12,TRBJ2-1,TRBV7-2,ASSLDGGSDEQF
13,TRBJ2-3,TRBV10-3,AISEGRLTQDTQY
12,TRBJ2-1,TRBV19,ASSKRAEVLEQF
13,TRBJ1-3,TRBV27,ASRPGQGTPGTIY
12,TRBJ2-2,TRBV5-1,ASSWRTDSGELF
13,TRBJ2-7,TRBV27,ASSFGDRGTHEQY
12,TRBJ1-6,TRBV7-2,ASRRRSGNSPLH
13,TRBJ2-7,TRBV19,ASRLSGQGSYEQY
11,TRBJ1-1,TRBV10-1,ASSTTLNTEAF
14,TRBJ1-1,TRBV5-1,ASSLGQGQGNTEAF
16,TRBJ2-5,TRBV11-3,ASTRTSGRTPLQETQY
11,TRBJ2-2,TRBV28,ASRPDNTGELF
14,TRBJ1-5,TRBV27,ASSKVTGTGPEPQH
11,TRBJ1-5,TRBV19,ASSLVWGQPQH
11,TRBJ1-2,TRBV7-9,ASSGQGAGGYT
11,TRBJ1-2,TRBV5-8,ASSLSGVGGYT
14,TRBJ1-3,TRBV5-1,ASSLLTGQAGNTIY
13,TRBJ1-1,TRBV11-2,ASSPRATGGTEAF
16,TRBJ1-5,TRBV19,ASSTVGQGAPGNQPQH
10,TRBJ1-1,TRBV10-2,ASRPGTSEAF
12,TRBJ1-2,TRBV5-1,ASSLQGADVGYT
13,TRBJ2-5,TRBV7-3,ASSLNSGTGETQY
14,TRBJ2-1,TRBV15,ATSRAKRGVDDEQF
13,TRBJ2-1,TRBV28,ASSSRGISYNEQF
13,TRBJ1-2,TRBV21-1,ARTVIRPPDYGYT
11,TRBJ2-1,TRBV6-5,ASRLGVYNEQF
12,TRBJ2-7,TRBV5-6,ASSITGNSYEQY
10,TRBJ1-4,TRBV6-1,ASKEGQLRLF
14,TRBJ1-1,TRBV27,ASSLSLGAPNTEAF
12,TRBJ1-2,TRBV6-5,ASSFLGQGNGYT
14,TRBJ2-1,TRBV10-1,ASSTQGPGGVDEQF
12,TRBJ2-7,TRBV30,AWSPILQGYEQY
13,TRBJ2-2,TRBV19,ASSTPSGRTGELF
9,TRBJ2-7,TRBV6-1,ASSVTYEQY
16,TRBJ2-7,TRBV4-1,ASSQDYASGSVTYEQY
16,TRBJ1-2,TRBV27,ASSLNPLGPGANYGYT
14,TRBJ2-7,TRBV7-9,ASSLPFGGSSYEQY